This entry concerns a single TCR beta chain. Its specificity is unknown. This CDR3 is 20 amino acids long. In germline, CDR1 is SGHAT, CDR2 FQDESV (reference sequence). Deletions cut 5 bases from V and 6 bases from J, with 31 bases between. The data derive from a study of CD8 T cells in ankylosing spondylitis. Study-wide results and limits: Blood from ankylosing spondylitis patients appeared to carry a characteristic roughly eight-variant TCR beta motif. In peripheral blood, disease-linked CD8+ clones occurred at relatively low frequencies. There was reportedly significant enrichment of clones that were disease-linked in matched ankylosing spondylitis synovial fluid.

TCR beta libraries were made by quantitative 5'-RACE with molecular barcodes. Each CDR3 protein gets one entry after TCRdb re-called the 5' RACE reads with MiXCR. The table lists a few hundred thousand distinct CDR3 sequences, under 25% of them singletons. The sequence came from a male donor with ankylosing spondylitis. The sample was blood, either unsorted or a sorted T cell fraction (not recorded which). This chain links TRBV11-1 with TRBJ2-2; D is perhaps TRBD1 (5 bases). CDR3 sequence (DNA): TGTGCCAGCAGCGACCGAGTCAGCTTAGCATGGCAGGGTTGGTCCGGGGAGCTGTTTTTT. Residues: CASSDRVSLAWQGWSGELFF.